Below are 24 T cell receptor beta chains sequenced from a single sample in a study of cytomegalovirus exposure and HLA in healthy donors (dated by TCRdb to the late 2010s). Library construction relied on the immunoSEQ multiplex PCR assay. In its TCRdb copy, this immuneACCESS table keeps in-frame sequences only and misses some clones. Where compared with another copy, unresolved V genes explain less than half of these, and the others have no known cause. This sample gives over 110,000 clones in total; roughly 86% of them show up just once. The biggest ten clones account for approximately 10% of the sample. The sample taken for sequencing was PBMCs. The receptors shown here come from a man aged 18-30 years in good health and CMV-seropositive.

V is TRBV25-1 and J is TRBJ2-2; 7 nucleotides match TRBD1. This CDR3 is built from 17 residues. The germline CDR1 and CDR2 sequences are MGHDK and SYGVNS. V lost 2 bases and J lost 3; bases outside the gene matches: 9. The CDR3 sequence is CASSETIGGFDTGELFF. As DNA, the CDR3 is TGTGCCAGCAGTGAAACTATAGGGGGCTTCGACACCGGGGAGCTGTTTTTT. The full variable domain, its missing parts supplied by reference TRBV25-1 and TRBJ2-2, is EADIYQTPRYLVIGTGKKITLECSQTMGHDKMYWYQQDPGMELHLIHYSYGVNSTEKGDLSSESTVSRIRTEHFPLTLESARPSHTSQYLCASSETIGGFDTGELFFGEGSRLTVL.

The chain has TRBV27 and TRBJ1-3, with D unresolved. With 3 bases removed from V and 0 bases from J, the gap between germline ends came to 9 bases. The germline gives CDR1 MNHEY, CDR2 SMNVEV (reference sequence). There are 15 residues in the CDR3. This CDR3 reads CASSFRRGSGNTIYF. In DNA, the CDR3 is TGTGCCAGCAGTTTTCGCCGCGGCTCTGGAAACACCATATATTTT.

The chain couples TRBV7-3 to TRBJ2-7, with TRBD2 matching 9 bases. V lost 0 bases, J lost 3 bases, and 12 bases stayed unmatched. The CDR3 totals 18 residues. The germline CDR1 and CDR2 sequences are SGHTA and FQGTGA. The CDR3 region has the DNA TGTGCCAGCAGCTTAACGGGTCAGGGACTAGCACCTGACTACGAGCAGTACTTC. This encodes CASSLTGQGLAPDYEQYF.

The chain couples TRBV6-5 to TRBJ1-2; no definite D call. The V gene lost 8 bases and the J gene lost 12 bases, with 16 bases spanning the gap. The CDR3 is 11 residues long. Germline CDR1 is MNHEY and CDR2 is SVGAGI. DNA of the CDR3: TGTGCCAGCGGCCTAGGTGGCGTAAACACCTTC. This sequence encodes CASGLGGVNTF.

The V gene is TRBV19, the J gene TRBJ1-5; D is perhaps TRBD1 (5 bases). The CDR3 runs to 13 residues. Trimming took off 5 bases at V and 5 bases at J, with 10 bases between the two ends. Germline lookup yields CDR1 LNHDA and CDR2 SQIVND (reference sequence). The CDR3 DNA reads as TGTGCCAGTAGTGGGGCAGAACATCAGCCCCAGCATTTT. As protein: CASSGAEHQPQHF.

This clone has more than one count but fewer than ten. This chain connects TRBV12-5 to TRBJ1-2; D might be TRBD1 (6 bases). In germline, CDR1 is LGHNT, CDR2 FRNRAP. The CDR3 runs to 13 residues. V was clipped by 6 bases and J by 8 bases, with 16 bases between them. The CDR3 loop reads CASGDTGSRGYTF. Written as DNA, the CDR3 is TGTGCTAGTGGCGACACAGGGTCTCGAGGCTACACCTTC.

This chain joins TRBV18 and TRBJ2-1, with 15 bases lining up with TRBD2. CDR3 length: 17 amino acids. Germline V gene sequence: CDR1 KGHSH, CDR2 LQKENI. V lost 2 bases to trimming and J lost 10 bases; unmatched junction nucleotides: 9. CDR3 sequence: CASSPAGTSGRMSEQFF. The CDR3 DNA sequence: TGTGCCAGCTCACCAGCCGGGACTAGCGGGAGGATGAGCGAGCAGTTCTTC.

V is TRBV12-5 and J is TRBJ1-4; 9 nucleotides line up with TRBD1. The CDR3 covers 18 residues. Germline V gene data show CDR1 as LGHNT and CDR2 as FRNRAP. Germline trimming cut 1 base from V and 0 bases from J; bases unmatched to any gene: 6. The CDR3 nucleotides read TGTGCTAGTGGTTTGGGACAGGGGGGGGCCGCAACTAATGAAAAACTGTTTTTT. Its protein is CASGLGQGGAATNEKLFF.

The rearrangement uses TRBV6-1 and TRBJ2-7; 13 nucleotides align to TRBD2. Germline CDR1 is MNHNS and CDR2 is SASEGT. Unmatched junction bases numbered 3, after V lost 3 bases and J lost 4 bases. This CDR3 spans 15 amino acids. CDR3 region: CASSDGTSGEYEQYF. For the CDR3, the DNA is TGTGCCAGCAGTGACGGGACTAGCGGGGAGTACGAGCAGTACTTC.

In this sample, this clone turned up once. The chain carries TRBV12-5 and TRBJ1-2; no clear D. CDR3 length equals 12 residues. The germline V gene encodes CDR1 LGHNT and CDR2 FRNRAP. V was clipped by 7 bases and J by 3 bases, with 9 bases between them. The CDR3 sequence: CASARDDYGYTF. CDR3 nucleotide sequence: TGTGCTAGTGCCCGGGATGACTATGGCTACACCTTC.

This chain links TRBV7-2 with TRBJ1-5, with D maybe TRBD1 (5 bases). V was shortened by 4 bases and J by 9 bases, with 19 bases between the two germline ends. This CDR3 is 15 amino acids long. The germline V gene encodes CDR1 SGHTA and CDR2 FQGNSA. CDR3 coding DNA: TGTGCCAGCAGCTCCAGTTACAGGCCCAGTTCGCCCCAGCATTTT. Translating it yields CASSSSYRPSSPQHF. Full variable domain (missing parts from reference TRBV7-2 and TRBJ1-5): GAGVSQSPSNKVTEKGKDVELRCDPISGHTALYWYRQSLGQGLEFLIYFQGNSAPDKSGLPSDRFSAERTGGSVSTLTIQRTQQEDSAVYLCASSSSYRPSSPQHFGDGTRLSIL.

The chain couples TRBV30 to TRBJ2-1; perhaps TRBD1 as D (5 bases). From germline, CDR1 is GTSNPN and CDR2 SVGIG (reference sequence). The CDR3 sequence is 18 residues long. The germline V and J ends were trimmed by 3 bases and 3 bases, with 24 bases remaining between them. Here the CDR3 reads CAWRLSSRTSRGYNEQFF. The CDR3 DNA follows: TGTGCCTGGAGACTTTCGAGCAGGACCTCAAGGGGCTACAATGAGCAGTTCTTC.

The V gene is TRBV2, the J gene TRBJ2-7; 7 nucleotides agree with TRBD1. The V segment lost 2 bases and the J segment 0 bases; nucleotides outside the gene matches: 4. Germline V gene lookup returns CDR1 SNHLY and CDR2 FYNNEI. CDR3 length equals 15 residues. CDR3 in amino acids: CASSERQGPSYEQYF. DNA for the CDR3: TGTGCCAGCAGTGAAAGACAGGGTCCCTCCTACGAGCAGTACTTC.

This chain uses TRBV5-4 with TRBJ2-2; TRBD2 matches 9 bases. Germline CDR1 and CDR2: SGHNT and YYREEE (reference sequence). With V trimmed by 7 bases and J by 0 bases, 4 bases remained unmatched. The CDR3 sequence is 15 residues long. The CDR3 protein is CASGTSYTNTGELFF. Written as DNA, the CDR3 is TGTGCCAGCGGGACTAGCTACACGAACACCGGGGAGCTGTTTTTT.

The chain links TRBV6-1 to TRBJ2-5; 9 bases agree with TRBD2. This CDR3 comprises 16 residues. Germline trimming cut 5 bases from V and 4 bases from J; bases unmatched to any gene: 11. Germline lookup yields CDR1 MNHNS and CDR2 SASEGT. CDR3 coding DNA: TGTGCCAGCAGTCAAGACGGACTAGCGAGCGGAGAGACCCAGTACTTC. This translates into CASSQDGLASGETQYF.

The V gene is TRBV30, the J gene TRBJ1-3, with D possibly TRBD1 on 6 matching bases. V gave up 6 bases and J gave up 0 bases, with 12 bases separating them. In germline, CDR1 is GTSNPN, CDR2 SVGIG (reference sequence). The CDR3 sequence is 14 residues long. The CDR3 nucleotides read TGTGCCTGCCCGGGACACAGCTCTGGAAACACCATATATTTT. Translation: CACPGHSSGNTIYF. Drawing the rest from reference TRBV30 and TRBJ1-3, the complete variable domain is SQTIHQWPATLVQPVGSPLSLECTVEGTSNPNLYWYRQAAGRGLQLLFYSVGIGQISSEVPQNLSASRPQDRQFILSSKKLLLSDSGFYLCACPGHSSGNTIYFGEGSWLTVV.

This clone was detected only once. At one end the junction does not follow the germline gene, possibly because of a read error. J is TRBJ1-3 and V is TRBV5-1, with a possible D match to TRBD1 (6 bases). The CDR3 has 15 amino acids. CDR1 is SGHRS and CDR2 is YFSETQ in the germline V gene. CDR3: CASSLDSPSGNTIYF. CDR3 sequence (DNA): TGCGCCAGCAGTTTGGACAGCCCCTCTGGAAACACCATATATTTT.

The chain joins TRBV9 to TRBJ2-2; 9 bases match TRBD2. There are 16 residues in the CDR3. J gave up 5 bases and V 6 bases, and 11 bases lay outside the gene matches. Per the germline V gene, CDR1 is SGDLS and CDR2 is YYNGEE. DNA for the CDR3: TGTGCCAGCAAACGCGGGGGGGACCGGTCGACCGGGGAGCTGTTTTTT. Amino acids: CASKRGGDRSTGELFF.

This clone was counted a single time. The V gene is TRBV27, the J gene TRBJ2-7; D might be TRBD1 (5 bases). Trimming pared 6 bases from V and 0 bases from J, leaving 18 bases between. The CDR3 contains 16 residues. The germline V gene encodes CDR1 MNHEY and CDR2 SMNVEV (reference sequence). The CDR3 here is CASSPSHRPRSYEQYF. The CDR3 nucleotides are TGTGCCAGCAGCCCCTCCCACAGGCCTCGCTCCTACGAGCAGTACTTC.

This chain uses TRBV6-5 with TRBJ2-1; the D gene is possibly TRBD2 (5 bases). Trimming shortened V by 2 bases and J by 8 bases, and 10 bases separated the two germline ends. Per germline, CDR1 MNHEY and CDR2 SVGAGI. The length of the CDR3 is 13 residues. The CDR3 bases are TGTGCCAGCAGTTACACCCGGGGTGATGAGCAGTTCTTC. Its protein product is CASSYTRGDEQFF.

The V and J genes are TRBV29-1 and TRBJ1-1, with D possibly TRBD1 on 6 matching bases. The CDR3 totals 13 residues. The V gene's germline CDR1 is SQVTM and CDR2 ANQGSEA. V was cut by 5 bases and J by 4 bases, with 14 bases left in between. The DNA of the CDR3 is TGCAGCGTTCTCCTGAGACAGGTCACTGAAGCTTTCTTT. It is translated as CSVLLRQVTEAFF. Full variable domain (missing parts from reference TRBV29-1 and TRBJ1-1): SAVISQKPSRDICQRGTSLTIQCQVDSQVTMMFWYRQQPGQSLTLIATANQGSEATYESGFVIDKFPISRPNLTFSTLTVSNMSPEDSSIYLCSVLLRQVTEAFFGQGTRLTVV.

The rearrangement uses TRBV6-6 and TRBJ2-7; 9 bases map to TRBD1. This CDR3 comprises 14 residues. The germline V gene has CDR1 MNHNY and CDR2 SVGAGI (reference sequence). V lost 2 bases and J lost 5; bases outside the gene matches: 4. The DNA for the CDR3 is TGTGCCAGCAGTTACGGGACAGGGTTCCACGAGCAGTACTTC. It yields the protein CASSYGTGFHEQYF.

The chain links TRBV6-6 to TRBJ1-3, with TRBD1 as a possible D gene (5 bases). Germline CDR1 MNHNY, CDR2 SVGAGI (reference sequence). CDR3 length: 16 amino acids. Trimming stripped 6 bases from V and 5 bases from J, with 20 bases between. Here the CDR3 reads CASSYTTGGPRNTIYF. For the CDR3, the DNA is TGTGCCAGCAGCTATACCACAGGTGGGCCCCGAAACACCATATATTTT.

The V call is TRBV2, the J call TRBJ1-4, with D possibly being TRBD1 (6 bases). The CDR3 contains 15 residues. V lost 3 bases, J lost 3 bases, and 11 bases lay in between. Germline CDR1 SNHLY, CDR2 FYNNEI. The DNA of the CDR3 is TGTGCCAGCAGTGAGCAGGGGCGAGCTAATGAAAAACTGTTTTTT. This codes for CASSEQGRANEKLFF.